The 11 T cell receptor beta chains listed next were all sequenced from one sample in a study of blood T cell repertoires in COVID-19. Profiled with immunoSEQ multiplex PCR; TCRdb holds only in-frame clones, not every one. The sample shows 150,000 to 200,000 clones, roughly 92% of them seen only once. Sequences were obtained from peripheral blood. The receptors come from a young man with COVID-19, enrolled during active disease.

This clone was counted between two and nine times. The gene calls are TRBV7-2 and TRBJ2-7, with 9 nucleotides matching TRBD1. The CDR3 consists of 15 residues. V gave up 2 bases and J gave up 7 bases; unmatched junction bases: 9. In germline, CDR1 is SGHTA, CDR2 FQGNSA. The CDR3 here is CASSLSGQGIGEQYF. The CDR3, as DNA: TGTGCCAGCAGCTTATCGGGACAGGGTATTGGAGAGCAGTACTTC.

This sequence joins TRBV3-1 (or the pseudogene TRBV3-2) and TRBJ2-5, with 10 nucleotides matching TRBD2. The trim removed 6 bases at V and 2 bases at J, leaving 3 bases unmatched. This CDR3 is 14 amino acids long. CDR1 is LGHDT, CDR2 YNNKEL, per germline (reference sequence). For the CDR3, the DNA is TGTGCCAGCAGTAGCGGGGGGCTACAAGAGACCCAGTACTTC. This translates into CASSSGGLQETQYF.

V gene TRBV7-2 combines with J gene TRBJ1-6; 7 bases are shared with TRBD1. The germline gives CDR1 SGHTA, CDR2 FQGNSA. The CDR3 totals 14 residues. V gave up 6 bases and J gave up 9 bases; unmatched junction bases: 8. The CDR3 protein is CASRQTGSGSPLHF. The DNA for the CDR3 is TGTGCCAGCAGACAGACAGGGTCAGGTTCACCCCTCCACTTT.

V usage is TRBV7-2 and J usage is TRBJ1-6; TRBD1 matches 7 bases. In germline, CDR1 is SGHTA, CDR2 FQGNSA. This CDR3 has 14 amino acids. The V and J ends lost 5 bases and 6 bases, in that order; junction bases with no gene match: 4. CDR3 in DNA: TGTGCCAGCAGCCAGGGACAGATTAATTCACCCCTCCACTTT. It codes for CASSQGQINSPLHF.

The J gene is TRBJ1-1, the V gene TRBV9; 7 bases agree with TRBD1. Germline lookup yields CDR1 SGDLS and CDR2 YYNGEE. J lost 1 base, V lost 1 base, and 4 bases had no gene match. There are 15 residues in the CDR3. CDR3 bases: TGTGCCAGCAGCGTATCGGGGACAGCGAACACTGAAGCTTTCTTT. Translating it yields CASSVSGTANTEAFF.

The rearrangement links TRBV5-6 to TRBJ1-5, with a weak D call TRBD1 (5 bases). Trimming removed 4 bases at V and 4 bases at J, with 12 bases between. CDR1 is SGHDT and CDR2 is YYEEEE in the germline V gene. The length of the CDR3 is 14 residues. The DNA of the CDR3 is TGTGCCAGCAGCGTGAAGGGGAGGAATCAGCCCCAGCATTTT. Translated, it gives CASSVKGRNQPQHF.

In its sample, this clone was seen once. The chain couples TRBV19 to TRBJ1-3; D gene unclear. V lost 2 bases to trimming and J lost 0 bases, with 11 bases between them. Germline values: CDR1 LNHDA, CDR2 SQIVND (reference sequence). The CDR3 runs 16 residues. The CDR3 region is CASSIIARSSGNTIYF. The CDR3 coding sequence is TGTGCCAGTAGTATAATCGCCCGGAGCTCTGGAAACACCATATATTTT. The full variable domain, in which reference TRBV19 and TRBJ1-3 provide the parts outside the CDR3, is DGGITQSPKYLFRKEGQNVTLSCEQNLNHDAMYWYRQDPGQGLRLIYYSQIVNDFQKGDIAEGYSVSREKKESFPLTVTSAQKNPTAFYLCASSIIARSSGNTIYFGEGSWLTVV.

The rearrangement joins TRBV6-5 to TRBJ1-1; tentatively, D is TRBD1 (6 bases). V was pared by 5 bases and J by 0 bases, with 13 bases between. The CDR3 is 15 amino acids. Germline loops: CDR1 MNHEY, CDR2 SVGAGI. CDR3 nucleotide sequence: TGTGCCAGCAGTAGGGGAGAGGGGGTGAACACTGAAGCTTTCTTT. Amino acids: CASSRGEGVNTEAFF.

The chain links TRBV19 to TRBJ2-5; 10 nucleotides line up with TRBD2. The CDR3 is 16 amino acids. The V and J ends lost 6 bases and 0 bases, in that order; junction bases with no gene match: 7. Germline loops: CDR1 LNHDA, CDR2 SQIVND (reference sequence). CDR3 region: CASSSLAGRYQETQYF. The CDR3 coding sequence is TGTGCCAGTAGCTCACTAGCGGGGCGGTACCAAGAGACCCAGTACTTC.

A word on this clone: Relative to the germline gene, one junction end is altered; a read error may explain this. The genes are TRBV18 and TRBJ1-5; the D gene is possibly TRBD1 (6 bases). Germline V gene data show CDR1 as KGHSH and CDR2 as LQKENI. The CDR3 spans 16 residues. The DNA for the CDR3 is TGTGCCAGCTCACCGGGGTCGACAGGTACCAATCAGCCCCGGCATTTT. Translated: CASSPGSTGTNQPRHF.

This clone is a singleton in its sample. V usage is TRBV9 and J usage is TRBJ2-4, with unresolved D. V lost 2 bases, J lost 0 bases, and 15 bases lay in between. In germline, CDR1 is SGDLS, CDR2 YYNGEE. This CDR3 is 17 amino acids long. This CDR3 is CASSVPTLSVAKNIQYF. The CDR3 bases are TGTGCCAGCAGCGTCCCTACCCTATCGGTAGCCAAAAACATTCAGTACTTC. The full variable domain, rest sourced from reference TRBV9 and TRBJ2-4, is DSGVTQTPKHLITATGQRVTLRCSPRSGDLSVYWYQQSLDQGLQFLIQYYNGEERAKGNILERFSAQQFPDLHSELNLSSLELGDSALYFCASSVPTLSVAKNIQYFGAGTRLSVL.